This T cell receptor (beta chain) comes out of a study of blood T cell repertoires in COVID-19. Turning to the study itself: The United States, Italy and Spain supplied acute and convalescent COVID-19 samples. T cells, B-cell-depleted T cells, or PBMCs supplied cDNA or gDNA.

Original analysis: Nucleated cell counts were estimated from reference gene primer amplification. Here immunoSEQ multiplex PCR was the method, and the copy in TCRdb shows in-frame clones only, minus some. That table supplies the V and J calls and clone size; D and trimming were determined from the DNA. In the table there are around 220,000 clones, 80% to 90% of which are singletons. This CDR3 spans 11 amino acids. CDR1 is SGDLS, CDR2 YYNGEE, per germline. Deletions cut 3 bases from V and 7 bases from J, with 8 bases between. Input material: peripheral blood. The chain has TRBV9 and TRBJ2-7; D may be TRBD2 (6 bases). The TCR originated in a man younger than 35 with active or convalescent COVID-19. The CDR3 DNA is TGTGCCAGCAGCGATGGGGGGGAGCAGTACTTC. This encodes CASSDGGEQYF.